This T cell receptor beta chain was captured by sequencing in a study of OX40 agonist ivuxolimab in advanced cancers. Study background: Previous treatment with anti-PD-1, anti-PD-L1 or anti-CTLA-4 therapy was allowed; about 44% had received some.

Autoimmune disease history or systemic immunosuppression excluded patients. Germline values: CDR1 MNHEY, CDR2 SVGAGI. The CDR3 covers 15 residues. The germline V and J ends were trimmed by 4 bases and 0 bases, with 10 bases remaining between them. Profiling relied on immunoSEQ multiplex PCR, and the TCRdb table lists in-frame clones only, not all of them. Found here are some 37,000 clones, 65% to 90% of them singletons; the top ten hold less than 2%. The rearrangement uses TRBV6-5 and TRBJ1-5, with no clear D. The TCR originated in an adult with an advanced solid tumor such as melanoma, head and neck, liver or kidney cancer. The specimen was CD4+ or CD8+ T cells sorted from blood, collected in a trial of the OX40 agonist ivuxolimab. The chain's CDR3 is CASSLTAYSNQPQHF. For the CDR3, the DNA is TGTGCCAGCAGTTTGACGGCTTATAGCAATCAGCCCCAGCATTTT.